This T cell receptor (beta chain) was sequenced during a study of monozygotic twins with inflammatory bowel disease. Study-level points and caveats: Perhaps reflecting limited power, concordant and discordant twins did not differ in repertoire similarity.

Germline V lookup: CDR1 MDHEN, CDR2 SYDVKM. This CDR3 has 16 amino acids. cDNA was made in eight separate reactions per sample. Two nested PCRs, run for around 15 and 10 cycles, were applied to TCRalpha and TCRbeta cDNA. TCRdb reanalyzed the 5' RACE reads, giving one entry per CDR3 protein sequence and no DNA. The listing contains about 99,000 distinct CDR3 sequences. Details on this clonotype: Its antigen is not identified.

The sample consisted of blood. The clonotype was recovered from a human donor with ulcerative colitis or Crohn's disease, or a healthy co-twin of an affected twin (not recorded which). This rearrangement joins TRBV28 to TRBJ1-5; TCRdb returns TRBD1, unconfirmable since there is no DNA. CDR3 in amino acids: CASSFLAGTANQPQHF.